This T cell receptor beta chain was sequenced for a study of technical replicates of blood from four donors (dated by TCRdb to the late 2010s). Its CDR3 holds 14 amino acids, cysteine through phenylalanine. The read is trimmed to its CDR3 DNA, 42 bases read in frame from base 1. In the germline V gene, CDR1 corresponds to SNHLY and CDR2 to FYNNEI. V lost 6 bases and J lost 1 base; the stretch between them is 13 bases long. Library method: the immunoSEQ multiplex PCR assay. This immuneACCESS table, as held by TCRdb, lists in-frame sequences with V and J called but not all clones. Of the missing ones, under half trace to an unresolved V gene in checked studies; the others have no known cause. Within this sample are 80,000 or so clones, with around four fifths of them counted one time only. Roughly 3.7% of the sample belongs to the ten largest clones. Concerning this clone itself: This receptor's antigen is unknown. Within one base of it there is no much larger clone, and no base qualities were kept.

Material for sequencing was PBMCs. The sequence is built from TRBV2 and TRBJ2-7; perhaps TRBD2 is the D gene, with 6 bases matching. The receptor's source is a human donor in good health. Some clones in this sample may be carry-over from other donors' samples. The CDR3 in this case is CASRPRTTSYEQYF. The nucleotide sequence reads TGTGCCAGCAGACCTAGGACTACTTCCTACGAGCAGTACTTC.